This TCR beta chain originates from a study of blood T cells in healthy people across ages. Study information: With template switching, about one barcoded beta molecule was captured per two T cells.

Study-level points and caveats: Possibly confounding the expanded clonotype changes was the fact that donor CMV status was unknown.

Isolated PBMCs totaled at least 6.5 million in each sample. Primers used in a second PCR of about 6 to 11 cycles were a sample-barcoded 5' primer and a J-beta primer mix. A template-switch adaptor that had 12 random nucleotides put a tag on each cDNA molecule. From the 5' RACE reads, TCRdb called clonotypes with MiXCR, one entry per CDR3 protein. Altogether about 1.5 million distinct CDR3 sequences are present, approximately 43% being singletons, with the ten largest covering over 3.5%. As to this clonotype: Its antigen is not known.

Trimming left V 0 bases short and J 7 bases short, with 16 bases between. The CDR3 is 15 residues long. Germline V lookup: CDR1 SEHNR, CDR2 FQNEAQ (reference sequence). The chain is built from TRBV7-9 and TRBJ2-7; no definite D call. Sequenced: blood. This receptor was taken from a woman between 18 and 30 years old in good health. The CDR3 is CASSLAMDPYNEQYF. The DNA of the CDR3 is TGTGCCAGCAGCTTAGCGATGGATCCCTACAATGAGCAGTACTTC.